This passage covers 27 T cell receptor beta chains from one sample sequenced in a study of beta chain features in type 1 diabetes. Study-wide findings and caveats: Shorter TCRB CDR3s, moderately but significantly so, marked every one of the four CD4+ subsets in Type 1 diabetes patients.

These receptors' antigens are unknown. All of the isolated RNA was reverse transcribed, so expressed TCRB transcripts were sequenced. The repertoire was sequenced with immunoSEQ multiplex PCR; TCRdb's copy has only in-frame clones and lacks some. The sample has 200,000 to 250,000 clones, roughly 16% seen once. Sequencing was performed on naive CD4+ T cells from blood. The receptor source for this set is a man aged 25-45 years with type 1 diabetes.

The chain has TRBV6-1 and TRBJ2-1, with TRBD2 identical over 8 bases. Looked up from germline, CDR1 is MNHNS and CDR2 is SASEGT. The length of the CDR3 is 14 residues. Trimming removed 10 bases from V and 6 bases from J; junction bases left unmatched: 11. This CDR3 is CATVAGGISNEQFF. CDR3 sequence (DNA): TGTGCCACCGTGGCGGGAGGAATTTCCAATGAGCAGTTCTTC.

This clone was picked up a small number of times. This sequence joins TRBV28 and TRBJ2-1; D may be TRBD2 (6 bases). This CDR3 has 15 residues. With 5 bases removed from V and 7 bases from J, the gap between germline ends came to 18 bases. Germline assignment: CDR1 MDHEN and CDR2 SYDVKM. The CDR3 DNA follows: TGTGCCAGCAGTGAGACGGGAGTACAGCTTAATGAGCAGTTCTTC. Protein: CASSETGVQLNEQFF.

The chain recombines TRBV28 with TRBJ2-4, with 7 bases fitting TRBD1. V trimming: 7 bases; J trimming: 8 bases; junction bases outside the gene matches: 8. This CDR3 region has 13 residues. Germline CDR1 and CDR2: MDHEN and SYDVKM. In DNA, the CDR3 is TGTGCCAGCACCGTGAGGGGGCGAGACATTCAGTACTTC. Translated: CASTVRGRDIQYF.

This clone was detected a few times. The rearrangement links TRBV29-1 to TRBJ1-1; D may be TRBD1 (5 bases). Germline V lookup: CDR1 SQVTM, CDR2 ANQGSEA. The V gene lost 6 bases and the J gene lost 4 bases, with 15 bases spanning the gap. The CDR3 is 13 residues long. Here the CDR3 DNA reads TGCAGCGTCGTTACTAGGGGAGGCACTGAAGCTTTCTTT. Its protein is CSVVTRGGTEAFF.

CDR3 sequence (DNA): TGTGCCTGGAAAATAGGGCACTCCTACGAGCAGTACTTC. Amino acid sequence: CAWKIGHSYEQYF. The J gene is TRBJ2-7, the V gene TRBV30; no definite D call. Germline CDR1 GTSNPN, CDR2 SVGIG (reference sequence). With 4 bases removed from V and 0 bases from J, the gap between germline ends came to 10 bases. The CDR3 spans 13 residues. The full variable domain, rest sourced from reference TRBV30 and TRBJ2-7, is SQTIHQWPATLVQPVGSPLSLECTVEGTSNPNLYWYRQAAGRGLQLLFYSVGIGQISSEVPQNLSASRPQDRQFILSSKKLLLSDSGFYLCAWKIGHSYEQYFGPGTRLTVT.

This clone was recorded a few times. The chain has TRBV28 and TRBJ2-5; D gene unclear. Per germline, CDR1 MDHEN and CDR2 SYDVKM. V was trimmed by 4 bases and J by 7 bases, leaving 10 bases between them. The CDR3 is 12 residues long. The CDR3 sequence: CASSSVSWTQYF. As DNA, the CDR3 is TGTGCCAGCAGTTCGGTTAGTTGGACCCAGTACTTC. The whole variable domain, filled in from reference TRBV28 and TRBJ2-5, reads DVKVTQSSRYLVKRTGEKVFLECVQDMDHENMFWYRQDPGLGLRLIYFSYDVKMKEKGDIPEGYSVSREKKERFSLILESASTNQTSMYLCASSSVSWTQYFGPGTRLLVL.

This clone was counted a few times. V usage is TRBV5-6 and J usage is TRBJ1-2; D is unclear. Germline-derived CDR1 and CDR2 are SGHDT and YYEEEE. V was cut by 0 bases and J by 4 bases, with 10 bases left in between. The CDR3 has 14 amino acids. The chain's CDR3 is CASSLDRISYGYTF. In nucleotides, the CDR3 is TGTGCCAGCAGCTTGGACAGAATAAGCTATGGCTACACCTTC.

This clone was seen only a few times. This chain joins TRBV29-1 and TRBJ1-2, with 7 positions matching TRBD1. This CDR3 is built from 12 residues. Germline CDR1 SQVTM, CDR2 ANQGSEA. Losses at the gene ends were 7 bases for V and 5 bases for J; bases not matched to a gene: 7. CDR3 nucleotides: TGCAGCGCCGACAAGGGGGCATATGGCTACACCTTC. Protein: CSADKGAYGYTF.

This clone has just one count. The genes are TRBV5-1 and TRBJ2-1; no clear D. Looked up from germline, CDR1 is SGHRS and CDR2 is YFSETQ. Deletions cut 2 bases from V and 10 bases from J, with 13 bases between. The CDR3 runs to 13 residues. The CDR3 DNA reads as TGCGCCAGCAGCTTTGAGGACCGTGGGGAGCAGTTCTTC. Translated: CASSFEDRGEQFF.

The count of this clone is one. This rearrangement joins TRBV6-6 to TRBJ2-3; 10 bases fit TRBD2. The CDR3 runs 16 residues. Germline values: CDR1 MNHNY, CDR2 SVGAGI (reference sequence). Unmatched junction bases numbered 11, after V lost 5 bases and J lost 6 bases. The CDR3 DNA reads TGTGCCAGCAGTCGACCGTCTAGCGGGGGTGTGGATACGCAGTATTTT. Its protein is CASSRPSSGGVDTQYF.

This clone showed up just once. V usage is TRBV28 and J usage is TRBJ2-7; D gene ambiguous. Germline V lookup: CDR1 MDHEN, CDR2 SYDVKM. With 7 bases removed from V and 4 bases from J, the gap between germline ends came to 11 bases. The CDR3 sequence is 12 residues long. As DNA, the CDR3 is TGTGCCAGCATTTCCTCTCGTTACGAGCAGTACTTC. The encoded protein is CASISSRYEQYF.

The rearrangement uses TRBV29-1 and TRBJ2-7, with a tentative D call TRBD1 (6 bases). Germline CDR1 is SQVTM and CDR2 is ANQGSEA. CDR3 length equals 12 residues. Trimming stripped 6 bases from V and 5 bases from J, with 14 bases between. As DNA, the CDR3 is TGCAGCGTCGGCAGACAGGTACACGAGCAGTACTTC. It encodes CSVGRQVHEQYF.

This clone has a handful of counts. The chain has TRBV7-9 and TRBJ1-1; the D gene is possibly TRBD1 (5 bases). The length of the CDR3 is 14 residues. Trimming shortened V by 3 bases and J by 1 base, and 9 bases separated the two germline ends. The germline V gene has CDR1 SEHNR and CDR2 FQNEAQ (reference sequence). The CDR3 region is CASSLGQENTEAFF. CDR3 DNA: TGTGCCAGCAGCTTGGGGCAGGAGAACACTGAAGCTTTCTTT.

This clone appeared a few times. This chain connects TRBV30 to TRBJ1-3; D may be TRBD1 (6 bases). V lost 1 base and J 3 bases, leaving 7 bases between the germline ends. Germline V gene data show CDR1 as GTSNPN and CDR2 as SVGIG (reference sequence). This CDR3 comprises 13 residues. CDR3 amino acids: CAWSADSGNTIYF. Written as DNA, the CDR3 is TGTGCCTGGAGTGCGGACAGTGGAAACACCATATATTTT.

The rearrangement links TRBV7-2 to TRBJ1-1, with TRBD1 as a possible D gene (5 bases). The ends were cut back, 5 bases at V and 0 bases at J, with 10 bases in the middle. This CDR3 spans 14 amino acids. Germline V lookup: CDR1 SGHTA, CDR2 FQGNSA. The CDR3 is CASSPQALNTEAFF. In nucleotides, the CDR3 is TGTGCCAGCAGCCCACAGGCCCTGAACACTGAAGCTTTCTTT.

This rearrangement joins TRBV29-1 to TRBJ2-1; D is unclear. The germline gives CDR1 SQVTM, CDR2 ANQGSEA. The CDR3 is made up of 13 amino acids. Trimming removed 7 bases at V and 4 bases at J, with 14 bases between. The CDR3 spells CSAQDRNYNEQFF. The DNA of the CDR3 is TGCAGCGCCCAGGACCGAAATTACAATGAGCAGTTCTTC.

The rearrangement uses TRBV29-1 and TRBJ2-1, with D perhaps matching TRBD1 (7 bases). CDR1 and CDR2 from the germline V gene are SQVTM and ANQGSEA. The ends were cut back, 6 bases at V and 3 bases at J, with 9 bases in the middle. This CDR3 spans 12 amino acids. This CDR3 is CSVQGGYNEQFF. The CDR3 bases are TGCAGCGTCCAGGGGGGCTACAATGAGCAGTTCTTC.

V usage is TRBV15 and J usage is TRBJ2-3, with D possibly matching TRBD2 (5 bases). V was cut by 5 bases and J by 4 bases, with 19 bases left in between. Germline V gene lookup returns CDR1 LNHNV and CDR2 YYDKDF (reference sequence). There are 16 residues in the CDR3. CDR3 in DNA: TGTGCCACCAGCCATTCCTCGGGGTGGCGCCCAGATACGCAGTATTTT. It encodes CATSHSSGWRPDTQYF.

V is TRBV7-2 and J is TRBJ2-5, with 10 positions matching TRBD1. The CDR3 has 15 residues. The ends lost 2 bases at V and 5 bases at J; junction bases unmatched: 5. Germline-derived CDR1 and CDR2 are SGHTA and FQGNSA. The CDR3 DNA sequence: TGTGCCAGCAGCTTACGGGGACAGGGGCCGGAGACCCAGTACTTC. This gives the protein CASSLRGQGPETQYF.

The chain has TRBV9 and TRBJ2-1; the match to TRBD2 covers 9 bases. V trimming: 1 base; J trimming: 6 bases; junction bases outside the gene matches: 5. This CDR3 spans 15 amino acids. CDR1 SGDLS and CDR2 YYNGEE come from the germline V gene. CDR3 DNA: TGTGCCAGCAGCGTACAGACTAGCGGTTTCAATGAGCAGTTCTTC. Protein sequence: CASSVQTSGFNEQFF.

This clone was seen just once. The V and J genes are TRBV5-1 and TRBJ2-7, with 7 bases lining up with TRBD2. J gave up 3 bases and V 0 bases, and 3 bases lay outside the gene matches. Germline V gives CDR1 SGHRS, CDR2 YFSETQ. The CDR3 is 14 residues long. For the CDR3, the DNA is TGCGCCAGCAGCTTGGGTCTAGCGGACTACGAGCAGTACTTC. This codes for CASSLGLADYEQYF.

The V gene is TRBV13, the J gene TRBJ2-3; D gene ambiguous. Germline V CDR1 and CDR2: PRHDT, FYEKMQ (reference sequence). V lost 1 base and J lost 7, with 6 bases in between. The CDR3 covers 12 residues. The CDR3 reads CASSLVENTQYF. The DNA of the CDR3 is TGTGCCAGCAGCTTAGTAGAAAATACGCAGTATTTT.

This clone was picked up a small number of times. The chain has TRBV25-1 and TRBJ2-3, with TRBD1 matching 9 bases. V dropped 4 bases and J dropped 8; count of bases not matched to a gene: 10. The CDR3 sequence is 15 residues long. From germline, CDR1 is MGHDK and CDR2 SYGVNS. CDR3 sequence: CASSGPRTGAGTQYF. The CDR3 DNA reads as TGTGCCAGCAGTGGACCTCGGACAGGGGCGGGTACGCAGTATTTT.

The rearrangement links TRBV21-1 to TRBJ2-1; no DNA check was done on the table's D call, TRBD1. TRBV21-1 is tagged as a pseudogene. The CDR3 covers 17 residues. The CDR3 loop reads CASSTLPGHTEHNEQFF. The DNA of the CDR3 is TGTGCCAGCAGCACCCTACCGGGACACACAGAGCACAATGAGCAGTTCTTC.

This clone has more than one count but fewer than ten. The chain recombines TRBV7-9 with TRBJ2-7, with TRBD1 matching 7 bases. The germline CDR1 and CDR2 sequences are SEHNR and FQNEAQ (reference sequence). The CDR3 is 14 amino acids. J gave up 7 bases and V 5 bases, and 11 bases lay outside the gene matches. The CDR3 nucleotides are TGTGCCAGCAGCCAAGGAACAGGGGCCCCGGAGCAGTACTTC. Protein sequence: CASSQGTGAPEQYF.

This clone was seen a handful of times. The chain employs TRBV6-1 and TRBJ2-5; maybe TRBD1 (6 bases). Germline loops: CDR1 MNHNS, CDR2 SASEGT. Trimming took 7 bases from V and 4 from J, leaving 10 bases between them. The CDR3 consists of 12 residues. CDR3 bases: TGTGCCAGCAACAACAGGGCAGAGACCCAGTACTTC. This sequence encodes CASNNRAETQYF.

V is TRBV28 and J is TRBJ2-2, with 8 positions matching TRBD2. Germline V lookup: CDR1 MDHEN, CDR2 SYDVKM. The ends lost 10 bases at V and 5 bases at J; junction bases unmatched: 15. CDR3 length: 16 amino acids. The CDR3 sequence is CATALISGSGTGELFF. The CDR3 DNA follows: TGTGCCACCGCCCTCATAAGCGGGAGTGGAACCGGGGAGCTGTTTTTT.